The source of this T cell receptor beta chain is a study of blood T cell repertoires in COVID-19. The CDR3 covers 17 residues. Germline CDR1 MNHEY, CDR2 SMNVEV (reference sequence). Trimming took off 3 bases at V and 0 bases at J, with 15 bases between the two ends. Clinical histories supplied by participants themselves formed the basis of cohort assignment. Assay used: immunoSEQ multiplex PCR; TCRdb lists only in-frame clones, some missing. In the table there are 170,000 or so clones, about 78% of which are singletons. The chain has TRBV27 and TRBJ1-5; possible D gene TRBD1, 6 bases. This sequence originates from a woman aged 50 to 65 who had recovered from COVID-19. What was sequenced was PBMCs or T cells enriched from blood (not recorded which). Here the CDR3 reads CASSLAGGGLSNQPQHF. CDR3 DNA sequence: TGTGCCAGCAGTTTGGCCGGGGGGGGGCTTAGCAATCAGCCCCAGCATTTT.